Given below is one TCR beta chain in context. The antigen is unknown. This sample stems from a study of blood T cells in healthy people across ages. Study-level results: Long-lived and aged donors differed, with more naive CD4+ cells and higher diversity in the long-lived. Age advanced and TCR beta diversity per million T cells fell, roughly linearly. Estimated diversity, derived from one million T cells, was regarded as an underestimate.

A second PCR, run for about 7 to 12 cycles, used a sample-barcoded 5' primer plus a J-beta primer mix. TCRdb processed the 5' RACE reads anew with MiXCR; each CDR3 protein has one entry. Among 1 million or so distinct CDR3 sequences listed, 40% to 45% were seen once. Extracted total RNA amounted to at least 5 micrograms for each sample. Germline values: CDR1 SQVTM, CDR2 ANQGSEA. V gave up 0 bases and J gave up 4 bases; unmatched junction bases: 2. This CDR3 is built from 14 residues. The sequenced material came from blood. The clonotype was recovered from a woman aged 55-70 years in good health. The chain links TRBV29-1 to TRBJ2-7; 11 nucleotides match TRBD1. This CDR3 reads CSVEDGTGGYEQYF. The CDR3 DNA sequence: TGCAGCGTTGAAGATGGGACAGGGGGGTACGAGCAGTACTTC.